Sequencing of this T cell receptor beta chain was carried out in a study of CD4 and CD8 cells across lung adenocarcinoma regions. Donors had localized lung adenocarcinoma, a non-small cell lung cancer. The V segment lost 2 bases and the J segment 0 bases; nucleotides outside the gene matches: 5. The CDR3 loop spans 16 amino acids. Germline V CDR1 and CDR2: LNHNV, YYDKDF (reference sequence). TCRdb re-called the PCR reads with MiXCR, one entry per CDR3 protein. The table has under 14,000 distinct CDR3 sequences, about 55% seen once; the top ten hold less than 20%. The V and J genes are TRBV15 and TRBJ1-1; TRBD1 aligns across 8 bases. Sequenced sample: CD4+ T cells from the center of a lung tumor. The source of this sequence is a male donor with lung adenocarcinoma. The CD4 and CD8 labels of this study may be unreliable. For the CDR3, the DNA is TGTGCCACCAGCAGACCCCAGGGACAGGTGAACACTGAAGCTTTCTTT. Its protein product is CATSRPQGQVNTEAFF.